The 7 T cell receptor beta chains below all came from one sample that was sequenced in a study of low-dose radiotherapy and immunotherapy resistance in tumors. cDNA synthesis used a TRAV/TRBV-specific primer set for both chains. TCRs were amplified for approximately 21 PCR cycles with a constant-region primer and V-primer adapter. TCRdb reprocessed the reads via MiXCR and lists one record per CDR3 protein. Among about 16,000 distinct CDR3 sequences listed, 70% were seen once. The receptors here all came from a human donor with advanced metastatic prostate, ovarian, gallbladder or colorectal cancer (not recorded which). This table probably holds off-target reads from a library built for another chain.

This clonotype was found a few times. The rearrangement uses TRBV5-5 and TRBJ2-5, with TRBD1 matching over 8 bases. There are 14 residues in the CDR3. Germline values: CDR1 SGHKS, CDR2 YYEKEE (reference sequence). Losses at the gene ends were 5 bases for V and 2 bases for J; bases not matched to a gene: 5. CDR3 bases: TGTGCCAGCAGACCCTACAGGGGGCAAGAGACCCAGTACTTC. Its translation is CASRPYRGQETQYF.

V gene TRBV7-3 combines with J gene TRBJ2-3; a weak D match, TRBD2 (6 bases). Trimming took 0 bases from V and 3 from J, leaving 16 bases between them. The germline gives CDR1 SGHTA, CDR2 FQGTGA. The CDR3 covers 17 residues. The DNA of the CDR3 is TGTGCCAGCAGCTTAACGGGCGGGGTTCGTGGTACAGATACGCAGTATTTT. It encodes CASSLTGGVRGTDTQYF.

This chain links TRBV6-2 or TRBV6-3 with TRBJ1-6; the D is unclear. The CDR3 runs to 14 residues. Germline CDR1 and CDR2: MNHEY and SVGEGT. The V gene lost 5 bases and the J gene lost 8 bases, with 13 bases spanning the gap. In DNA form, the CDR3 reads TGTGCCAGCAGTATCTCGAAAGAGGATTCACCCCTCCACTTT. This codes for CASSISKEDSPLHF.

The chain recombines TRBV18 with TRBJ2-1; D gene uncertain. The germline gives CDR1 KGHSH, CDR2 LQKENI. The V and J ends lost 4 bases and 10 bases respectively, with 8 bases between them. The CDR3 length is 11 residues. The CDR3 reads CASSRAFEQFF. DNA of the CDR3: TGTGCCAGCTCACGCGCGTTCGAGCAGTTCTTC.

The chain couples TRBV18 to TRBJ2-2, with TRBD1 identical over 8 bases. This CDR3 spans 15 amino acids. V lost 3 bases and J lost 1; bases outside the gene matches: 1. Germline values: CDR1 KGHSH, CDR2 LQKENI. The CDR3 loop reads CASSPGQGNTGELFF. Here the CDR3 DNA reads TGTGCCAGCTCACCTGGACAGGGGAACACCGGGGAGCTGTTTTTT. The whole variable domain, remainder taken from reference TRBV18 and TRBJ2-2, is NAGVMQNPRHLVRRRGQEARLRCSPMKGHSHVYWYRQLPEEGLKFMVYLQKENIIDESGMPKERFSAEFPKEGPSILRIQQVVRGDSAAYFCASSPGQGNTGELFFGEGSRLTVL.

The chain links TRBV7-9 to TRBJ2-5, with no clear D. Trimming removed 5 bases at V and 2 bases at J, with 15 bases between. The CDR3 consists of 15 residues. CDR1 and CDR2 (germline): SEHNR, FQNEAQ (reference sequence). The CDR3 DNA is TGTGCCAGCAGCCCCGCACTTGGGCCTCAAGAGACCCAGTACTTC. This sequence encodes CASSPALGPQETQYF.

This rearrangement joins TRBV2 to TRBJ2-7; 7 bases agree with TRBD2. The length of the CDR3 is 13 residues. Looked up from germline, CDR1 is SNHLY and CDR2 is FYNNEI. The J segment lost 4 bases and the V segment lost 7 bases, leaving 7 bases of the junction unmatched. The DNA for the CDR3 is TGTGCCAGCACGGCGGGAGTGCTTTACGAGCAGTACTTC. Its translation: CASTAGVLYEQYF.